These 7 T cell receptor beta chains were sequenced from one sample in a study of T cell responses to AZD1222 COVID-19 vaccine. The table came from immunoSEQ multiplex PCR; TCRdb's copy has only in-frame clones and leaves some out. The profile shows about 97,000 clones, more than 70% of them singletons. The sample in question was peripheral blood, obtained on day 0 of AZD1222 vaccination. These receptors originate from an adult in good health.

The chain uses TRBV5-5 and TRBJ1-2; D is ambiguous. There are 14 residues in the CDR3. Germline lookup yields CDR1 SGHKS and CDR2 YYEKEE (reference sequence). V lost 4 bases, J lost 4 bases, and 14 bases lay in between. Here the CDR3 DNA reads TGTGCCAGCAGCGATGACGTCCGTCCCTATGGCTACACCTTC. Protein: CASSDDVRPYGYTF.

The rearrangement uses TRBV23-1 and TRBJ1-6; no definite D call. TRBV23-1 is assigned to the ORF class and has an uncertain function. The CDR3 contains 16 residues. The V end lost 4 bases, the J end lost 8 bases, and 18 bases lay between the germline ends. The CDR3 DNA sequence: TGCGCCAGCAGTCCTCCGATAAACCGTAATCATTCACCCCTCCACTTT. This encodes CASSPPINRNHSPLHF.

This rearrangement joins TRBV7-2 to TRBJ2-1, with D possibly matching TRBD1 (6 bases). The CDR3 totals 14 residues. Trimming left V 8 bases short and J 5 bases short, with 16 bases between. The V gene's germline CDR1 is SGHTA and CDR2 FQGNSA. CDR3 region: CASASTQGNNEQFF. CDR3 DNA sequence: TGTGCCAGCGCCAGCACCCAGGGGAACAATGAGCAGTTCTTC.

This clone was observed a single time. This sequence joins TRBV11-3 and TRBJ1-3; D is perhaps TRBD1 (5 bases). Germline CDR1 and CDR2: SGHNT and YENEEA. The CDR3 sequence is 12 residues long. The germline V and J ends were trimmed by 5 bases and 8 bases, with 10 bases remaining between them. CDR3 protein: CASSRGTDTIYF. The CDR3 nucleotides are TGTGCCAGCAGCCGGGGGACGGACACCATATATTTT.

The rearrangement joins TRBV7-9 to TRBJ2-5; D is unclear. Deletions cut 3 bases from V and 1 base from J, with 6 bases between. The germline gives CDR1 SEHNR, CDR2 FQNEAQ (reference sequence). This CDR3 comprises 13 residues. CDR3 amino acids: CASSFSLQETQYF. For the CDR3, the DNA is TGTGCCAGCAGCTTCTCACTCCAAGAGACCCAGTACTTC.

This clone was recorded only once. This chain links TRBV5-1 with TRBJ1-5, with TRBD1 identical over 7 bases. CDR3 size: 14 residues. Per germline, CDR1 SGHRS and CDR2 YFSETQ. V gave up 4 bases and J gave up 3 bases; unmatched junction bases: 4. This CDR3 is CASSPGTDNQPQHF. The CDR3, as DNA: TGCGCCAGCAGCCCGGGGACAGACAATCAGCCCCAGCATTTT.

The chain carries TRBV11-2 and TRBJ2-5, with D possibly matching TRBD2 (5 bases). Per the germline V gene, CDR1 is SGHAT and CDR2 is FQNNGV. V dropped 2 bases and J dropped 1 base, with 8 bases sitting between them. This CDR3 spans 14 amino acids. The DNA for the CDR3 is TGTGCCAGCAGCTTATCCGGGATCCAAGAGACCCAGTACTTC. Its translation: CASSLSGIQETQYF.